Below, one TCR beta chain is given with its context. This entry is derived from a study of blood T cell repertoires in COVID-19. Study as a whole: Whether acute or convalescent, the COVID-19 samples came from the United States, Italy and Spain.

In the authors' methods: The authors estimated nucleated cell counts from reference gene primer amplification. Some clones are missing from TCRdb's copy, which holds only in-frame ones; the method was immunoSEQ multiplex PCR. V and J calls and clone size come straight from that table; D and trimming were deduced from the DNA. The table lists about 80,000 clones, roughly four fifths of them singletons. The CDR3 consists of 15 residues. The germline V gene has CDR1 SGHDT and CDR2 YYEEEE. V was pared by 4 bases and J by 7 bases, with 9 bases of the junction left unmatched. The TCR was taken from a man aged 60-69 years with acute or convalescent COVID-19. The chain carries TRBV5-6 and TRBJ2-7, with TRBD2 matching 12 bases. Sequences were obtained from peripheral blood. CDR3 loop: CASSLSSGGAWEQYF. The DNA of the CDR3 is TGTGCCAGCAGCCTGTCTAGCGGGGGGGCCTGGGAGCAGTACTTC. The full variable domain, completed using reference TRBV5-6 and TRBJ2-7, is DAGVTQSPTHLIKTRGQQVTLRCSPKSGHDTVSWYQQALGQGPQFIFQYYEEEERQRGNFPDRFSGHQFPNYSSELNVNALLLGDSALYLCASSLSSGGAWEQYFGPGTRLTVT.